In this sample, the clone carrying this T cell receptor beta chain turned up a few times. Antigen: not known. The data are from a study of T cell repertoires in cytomegalovirus infection. Study in general: Matching HLA type, along with CMV infection, was indicated by public TCR beta signatures.

V shed 5 bases, J shed 7 bases, and the junction held 8 bases outside the gene matches. This CDR3 region has 15 residues. CDR1 and CDR2 (germline): SGHTA, FQGNSA. Study results and limitations: Pooled public TCR beta family frequency picked out CMV carriers with the relevant HLA. HLA-C-restricted CMV clonotypes gave the most frequent clonotype in two of eight donors.

MiXCR was run by TCRdb on the reads, yielding one entry per CDR3 protein. The repertoire holds 740,000 or so distinct CDR3 sequences, with 35% to 40% as singletons. Sample: PBMCs. The TCR was taken from a human donor in good health (CMV status not recorded). Some clones in this sample may be carry-over from other donors' samples. The genes are TRBV7-2 and TRBJ1-6, with TRBD1 identical over 7 bases. CDR3 sequence (DNA): TGTGCCAGCAGCCCAGGGGGGGGTCGGAATTCACCCCTCCACTTT. Amino acid sequence: CASSPGGGRNSPLHF.